The 5 T cell receptor beta chains reported below all come from one sample, sequenced in a study of T cells after yellow fever vaccination. TCRdb called the 5' RACE reads again in MiXCR, with one record for every CDR3 protein. This sample carries roughly 500,000 distinct CDR3 sequences, 15% to 20% of them seen once, and the ten largest clones take roughly an eighth. The sequencing here drew on PBMCs, taken 15 days after the yellow fever booster vaccination. These receptor sequences come from a man aged 25-45 years who received the YFV17D yellow fever vaccine.

The genes are TRBV30 and TRBJ2-2; 10 bases match TRBD2. The junction had 6 bases not matched to a gene; V was cut back by 2 bases and J by 6 bases. Germline CDR1 is GTSNPN and CDR2 is SVGIG (reference sequence). The CDR3 is made up of 15 amino acids. The CDR3: CAWSTGLASSGELFF. CDR3 coding DNA: TGTGCCTGGAGTACGGGACTAGCGAGCTCCGGGGAGCTGTTTTTT.

There are a few counts of this clonotype. This chain joins TRBV7-8 and TRBJ1-5; D remains ambiguous. Germline CDR1 reads SGHVS; CDR2 reads FQNEAQ. The CDR3 extends over 14 amino acids. The ends were cut back, 4 bases at V and 6 bases at J, with 13 bases in the middle. The CDR3 loop reads CASSSPGIGQPQHF. CDR3 DNA sequence: TGTGCCAGCAGCTCCCCGGGTATCGGTCAGCCCCAGCATTTT.

This clonotype was detected once. This chain joins TRBV7-8 and TRBJ1-1; weak D call: TRBD1 (5 bases). Per the germline V gene, CDR1 is SGHVS and CDR2 is FQNEAQ. The CDR3 totals 14 residues. V gave up 5 bases and J gave up 0 bases, with 10 bases separating them. CDR3 protein: CASSPGRMNTEAFF. CDR3 in DNA: TGTGCCAGCAGCCCGGGACGGATGAACACTGAAGCTTTCTTT.

V usage is TRBV2 and J usage is TRBJ1-5; D gene uncertain. Looked up from germline, CDR1 is SNHLY and CDR2 is FYNNEI. This CDR3 contains 15 residues. Trimming pared 6 bases from V and 9 bases from J, leaving 21 bases between. DNA of the CDR3: TGTGCCAGCAGCGTTACAGAAGACGTCGGTCGGCCCCAGCATTTT. It codes for CASSVTEDVGRPQHF.

This chain uses TRBV5-4 with TRBJ2-5; 8 bases line up with TRBD2. Germline CDR1 SGHNT, CDR2 YYREEE (reference sequence). CDR3 size: 14 residues. The ends lost 0 bases at V and 4 bases at J; junction bases unmatched: 2. CDR3 DNA sequence: TGTGCCAGCAGCTTGGATCTAGCGGGAGAGACCCAGTACTTC. Protein sequence: CASSLDLAGETQYF.